A single sample gave rise to the 6 T cell receptor beta chains below, sequenced in a study of cytotoxic CD8 clonotypes in ibrutinib-treated CLL. Sequencing was performed with immunoSEQ multiplex PCR; in TCRdb, only in-frame clones are kept and a portion is missing. The sample yields hundreds of thousands of clones, around 70% seen once. Sequenced material: PBMCs, taken after 12 months of ibrutinib treatment. The receptors originated from a human donor with chronic lymphocytic leukemia.

This clone was counted between two and nine times. The J gene is TRBJ1-1, the V gene TRBV29-1; 7 nucleotides line up with TRBD1. The CDR3 extends over 14 amino acids. The trim removed 6 bases at V and 0 bases at J, leaving 7 bases unmatched. The germline V gene encodes CDR1 SQVTM and CDR2 ANQGSEA. The CDR3 protein is CSVVNRGMNTEAFF. CDR3 in DNA: TGCAGCGTCGTTAACAGGGGCATGAACACTGAAGCTTTCTTT.

This clone turned up a few times. The chain couples TRBV7-2 to TRBJ2-7, with D unclear. Trimming took 1 base from V and 3 from J, leaving 10 bases between them. The germline gives CDR1 SGHTA, CDR2 FQGNSA. The CDR3 is 14 amino acids. CDR3 DNA: TGTGCCAGCAGCTTAGTCTCCCTCAACTACGAGCAGTACTTC. Translated, it gives CASSLVSLNYEQYF. Together with reference TRBV7-2 and TRBJ2-7, the CDR3 gives the full variable domain: GAGVSQSPSNKVTEKGKDVELRCDPISGHTALYWYRQSLGQGLEFLIYFQGNSAPDKSGLPSDRFSAERTGGSVSTLTIQRTQQEDSAVYLCASSLVSLNYEQYFGPGTRLTVT.

The rearrangement joins TRBV30 to TRBJ1-6; D ambiguous. Trimming pared 3 bases from V and 12 bases from J, leaving 12 bases between. CDR3 length equals 12 residues. Per germline, CDR1 GTSNPN and CDR2 SVGIG (reference sequence). The CDR3 loop reads CAWSMPVGPLHF. CDR3 in DNA: TGTGCCTGGAGCATGCCCGTTGGACCCCTCCACTTT.

The chain employs TRBV2 and TRBJ2-2; D ambiguous. This CDR3 has 16 amino acids. Germline CDR1 SNHLY, CDR2 FYNNEI. V lost 2 bases, J lost 2 bases, and 12 bases lay in between. The CDR3 is CASSEMGGLNTGELFF. DNA of the CDR3: TGTGCCAGCAGTGAAATGGGCGGCCTTAACACCGGGGAGCTGTTTTTT.

The rearrangement joins TRBV9 to TRBJ1-4; D may be TRBD1 (5 bases). Germline V lookup: CDR1 SGDLS, CDR2 YYNGEE. The CDR3 totals 14 residues. V dropped 2 bases and J dropped 8 bases, with 13 bases sitting between them. The CDR3 DNA reads as TGTGCCAGCAGCGTTTGGGACGGAGGGGAAAAACTGTTTTTT. It encodes CASSVWDGGEKLFF.

The chain recombines TRBV11-2 with TRBJ2-2; 12 nucleotides match TRBD2. The CDR3 is 15 residues long. CDR1 and CDR2 from the germline V gene are SGHAT and FQNNGV. Trimming at V came to 5 bases and at J to 7 bases, leaving 5 bases not matched to a gene. CDR3 coding DNA: TGTGCCAGCAGCCGACTAGCGGGAGCGGGCGGGGAGCTGTTTTTT. Its protein is CASSRLAGAGGELFF. The full variable domain, rest sourced from reference TRBV11-2 and TRBJ2-2, is EAGVAQSPRYKIIEKRQSVAFWCNPISGHATLYWYQQILGQGPKLLIQFQNNGVVDDSQLPKDRFSAERLKGVDSTLKIQPAKLEDSAVYLCASSRLAGAGGELFFGEGSRLTVL.